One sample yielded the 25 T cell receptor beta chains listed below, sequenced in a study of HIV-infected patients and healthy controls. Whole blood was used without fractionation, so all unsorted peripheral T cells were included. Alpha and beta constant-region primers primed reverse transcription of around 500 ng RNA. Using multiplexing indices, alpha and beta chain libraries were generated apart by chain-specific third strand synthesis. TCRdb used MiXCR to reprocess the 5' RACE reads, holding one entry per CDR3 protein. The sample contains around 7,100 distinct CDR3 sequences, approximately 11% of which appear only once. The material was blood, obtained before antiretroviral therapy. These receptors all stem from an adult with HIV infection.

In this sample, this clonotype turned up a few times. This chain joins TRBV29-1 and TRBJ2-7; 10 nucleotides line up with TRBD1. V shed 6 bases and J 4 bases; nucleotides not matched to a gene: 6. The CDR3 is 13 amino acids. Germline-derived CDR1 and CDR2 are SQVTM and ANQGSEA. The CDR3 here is CSVVLDRGYEQYF. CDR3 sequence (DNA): TGCAGCGTCGTACTGGACAGGGGGTACGAGCAGTACTTC.

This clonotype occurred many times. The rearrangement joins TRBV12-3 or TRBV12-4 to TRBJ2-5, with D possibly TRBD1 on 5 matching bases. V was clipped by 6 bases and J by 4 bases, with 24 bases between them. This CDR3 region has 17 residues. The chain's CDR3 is CASSLGPRAPVGETQYF. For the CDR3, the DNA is TGTGCCAGCAGCCTAGGCCCCAGGGCCCCCGTAGGAGAGACCCAGTACTTC.

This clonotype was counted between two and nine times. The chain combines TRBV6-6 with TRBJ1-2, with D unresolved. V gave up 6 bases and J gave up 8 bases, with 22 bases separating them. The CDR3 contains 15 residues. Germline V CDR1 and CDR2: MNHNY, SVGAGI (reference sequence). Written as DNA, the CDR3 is TGTGCCAGCAGCCCCCACCGAGGGTCCTCGGACGGCTACACCTTC. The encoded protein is CASSPHRGSSDGYTF.

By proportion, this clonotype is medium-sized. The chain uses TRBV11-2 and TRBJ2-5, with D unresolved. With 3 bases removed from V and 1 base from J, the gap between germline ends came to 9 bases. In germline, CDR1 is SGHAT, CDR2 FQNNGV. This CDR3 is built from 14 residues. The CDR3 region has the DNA TGTGCCAGCAGCTTCGACTGGGGCCAAGAGACCCAGTACTTC. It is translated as CASSFDWGQETQYF. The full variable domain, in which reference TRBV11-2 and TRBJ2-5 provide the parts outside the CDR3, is EAGVAQSPRYKIIEKRQSVAFWCNPISGHATLYWYQQILGQGPKLLIQFQNNGVVDDSQLPKDRFSAERLKGVDSTLKIQPAKLEDSAVYLCASSFDWGQETQYFGPGTRLLVL.

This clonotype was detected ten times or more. CDR3: CASSTTRTGGGYGYTF. For the CDR3, the DNA is TGTGCCAGCAGCACGACCCGGACAGGGGGGGGGTATGGCTACACCTTC. The chain has TRBV7-9 and TRBJ1-2; 10 bases fit TRBD1. The V segment lost 5 bases and the J segment 5 bases; nucleotides outside the gene matches: 11. The CDR3 consists of 16 residues. Germline CDR1 reads SEHNR; CDR2 reads FQNEAQ (reference sequence).

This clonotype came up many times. The CDR3: CSARDGSSGRRGELFF. The DNA for the CDR3 is TGCAGTGCTAGAGATGGGTCTAGCGGGAGGAGAGGGGAGCTGTTTTTT. This chain uses TRBV20-1 with TRBJ2-2; TRBD2 aligns across 11 bases. Per the germline V gene, CDR1 is DFQATT and CDR2 is SNEGSKA (reference sequence). This CDR3 has 16 residues. Trimming took 0 bases from V and 8 from J; bases not matched to a gene: 8.

In nucleotides, the CDR3 is TGCAGTGCTATCCCCGGGACTAGCGCGGGGGATACGCAGTATTTT. Amino acids: CSAIPGTSAGDTQYF. The V and J genes are TRBV20-1 and TRBJ2-3; 10 bases agree with TRBD2. The J segment lost 6 bases and the V segment lost 4 bases, leaving 10 bases of the junction unmatched. CDR1 is DFQATT, CDR2 SNEGSKA, per germline (reference sequence). The CDR3 length is 15 residues.

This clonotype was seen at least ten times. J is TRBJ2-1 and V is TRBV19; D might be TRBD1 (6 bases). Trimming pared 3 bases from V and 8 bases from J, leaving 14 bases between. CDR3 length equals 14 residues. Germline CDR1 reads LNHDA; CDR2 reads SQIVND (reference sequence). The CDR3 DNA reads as TGTGCCAGTAGTATGGGGGCAGGGCCCGATGAGCAGTTCTTC. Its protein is CASSMGAGPDEQFF. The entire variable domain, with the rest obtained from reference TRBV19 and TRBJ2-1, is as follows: DGGITQSPKYLFRKEGQNVTLSCEQNLNHDAMYWYRQDPGQGLRLIYYSQIVNDFQKGDIAEGYSVSREKKESFPLTVTSAQKNPTAFYLCASSMGAGPDEQFFGPGTRLTVL.

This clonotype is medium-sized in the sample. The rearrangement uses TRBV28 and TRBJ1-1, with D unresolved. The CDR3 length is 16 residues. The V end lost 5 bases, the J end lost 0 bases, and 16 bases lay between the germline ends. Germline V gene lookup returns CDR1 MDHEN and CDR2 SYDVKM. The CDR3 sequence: CASSRQGPAMNTEAFF. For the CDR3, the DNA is TGTGCCAGCAGTCGTCAAGGTCCAGCCATGAACACTGAAGCTTTCTTT.

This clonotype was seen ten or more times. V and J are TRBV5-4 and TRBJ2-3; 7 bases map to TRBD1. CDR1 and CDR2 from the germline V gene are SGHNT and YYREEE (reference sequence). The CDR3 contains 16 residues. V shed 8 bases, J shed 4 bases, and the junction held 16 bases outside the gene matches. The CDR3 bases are TGTGCCAGAGGGGACAGTGCATCGGTGAGGTCAGATACGCAGTATTTT. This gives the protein CARGDSASVRSDTQYF. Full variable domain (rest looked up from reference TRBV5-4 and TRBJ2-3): ETGVTQSPTHLIKTRGQQVTLRCSSQSGHNTVSWYQQALGQGPQFIFQYYREEENGRGNFPPRFSGLQFPNYSSELNVNALELDDSALYLCARGDSASVRSDTQYFGPGTRLTVL.

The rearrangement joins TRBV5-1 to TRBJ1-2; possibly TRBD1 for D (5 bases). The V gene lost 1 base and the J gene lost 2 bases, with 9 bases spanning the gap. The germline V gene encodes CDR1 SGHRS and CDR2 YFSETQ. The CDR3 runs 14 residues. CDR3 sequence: CASSLRGGNYGYTF. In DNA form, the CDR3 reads TGCGCCAGCAGCTTGCGGGGCGGCAACTATGGCTACACCTTC.

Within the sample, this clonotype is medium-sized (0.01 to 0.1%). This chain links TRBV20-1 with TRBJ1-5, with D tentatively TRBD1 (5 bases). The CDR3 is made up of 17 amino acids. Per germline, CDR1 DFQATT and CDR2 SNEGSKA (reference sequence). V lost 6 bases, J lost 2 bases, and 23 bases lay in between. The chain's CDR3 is CSAHPGPPGFGNQPQHF. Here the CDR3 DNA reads TGCAGTGCCCACCCGGGACCTCCGGGGTTCGGCAATCAGCCCCAGCATTTT.

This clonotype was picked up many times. Here the CDR3 reads CASARNFNYGYTF. As DNA, the CDR3 is TGTGCCAGCGCTAGGAATTTTAACTATGGCTACACCTTC. This chain joins TRBV7-2 and TRBJ1-2, with D unresolved. The V and J ends lost 8 bases and 1 base respectively, with 11 bases between them. The CDR3 consists of 13 residues. Germline V lookup: CDR1 SGHTA, CDR2 FQGNSA.

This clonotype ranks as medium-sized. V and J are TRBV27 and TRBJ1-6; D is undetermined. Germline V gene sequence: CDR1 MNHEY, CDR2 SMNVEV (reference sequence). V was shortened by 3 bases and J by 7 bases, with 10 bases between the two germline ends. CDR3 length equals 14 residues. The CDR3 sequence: CASSFMTGNSPLHF. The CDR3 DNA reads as TGTGCCAGCAGTTTTATGACGGGGAATTCACCCCTCCACTTT.

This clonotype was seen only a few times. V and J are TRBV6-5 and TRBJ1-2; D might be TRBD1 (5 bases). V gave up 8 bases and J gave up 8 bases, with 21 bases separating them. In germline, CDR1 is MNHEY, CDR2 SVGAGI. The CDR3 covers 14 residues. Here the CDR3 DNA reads TGTGCCAGCTTAGGGGCGTTGAAGACGAGCGGCTACACCTTC. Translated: CASLGALKTSGYTF.

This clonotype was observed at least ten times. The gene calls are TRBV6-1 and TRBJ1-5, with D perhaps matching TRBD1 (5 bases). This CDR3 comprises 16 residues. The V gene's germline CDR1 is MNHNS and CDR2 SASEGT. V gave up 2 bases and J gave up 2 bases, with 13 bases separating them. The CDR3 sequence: CASSELGHRGNQPQHF. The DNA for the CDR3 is TGTGCCAGCAGTGAATTGGGGCACAGAGGCAATCAGCCCCAGCATTTT.

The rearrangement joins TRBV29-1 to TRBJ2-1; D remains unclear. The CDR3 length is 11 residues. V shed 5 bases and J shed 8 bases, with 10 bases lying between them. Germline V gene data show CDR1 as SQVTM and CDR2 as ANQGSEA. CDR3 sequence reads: CSVPWPDEQFF. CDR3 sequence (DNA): TGCAGCGTTCCATGGCCAGATGAGCAGTTCTTC.

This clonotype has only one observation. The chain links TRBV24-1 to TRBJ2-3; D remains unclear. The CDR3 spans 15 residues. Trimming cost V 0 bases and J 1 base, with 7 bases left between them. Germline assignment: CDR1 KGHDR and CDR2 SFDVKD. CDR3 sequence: CATSDLTAGTDTQYF. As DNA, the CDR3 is TGTGCCACCAGTGATTTGACAGCCGGCACAGATACGCAGTATTTT.

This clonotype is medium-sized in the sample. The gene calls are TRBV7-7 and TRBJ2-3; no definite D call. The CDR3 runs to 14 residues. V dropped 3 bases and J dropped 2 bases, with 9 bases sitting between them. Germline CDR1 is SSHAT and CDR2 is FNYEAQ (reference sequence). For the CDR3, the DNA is TGTGCCAGCAGCTTGACGCCAGACACAGATACGCAGTATTTT. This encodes CASSLTPDTDTQYF.

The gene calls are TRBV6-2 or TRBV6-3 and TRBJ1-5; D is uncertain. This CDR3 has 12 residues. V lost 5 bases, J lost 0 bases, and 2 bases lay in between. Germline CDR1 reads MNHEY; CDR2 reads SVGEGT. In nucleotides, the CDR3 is TGTGCCAGCAGTGATAGCAATCAGCCCCAGCATTTT. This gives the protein CASSDSNQPQHF.

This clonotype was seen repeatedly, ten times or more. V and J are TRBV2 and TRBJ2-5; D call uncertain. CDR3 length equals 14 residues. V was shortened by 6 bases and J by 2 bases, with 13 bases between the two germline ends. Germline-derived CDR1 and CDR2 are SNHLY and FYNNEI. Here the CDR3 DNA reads TGTGCCAGCAGCCTGACCCCTCTACAAGAGACCCAGTACTTC. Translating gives CASSLTPLQETQYF.

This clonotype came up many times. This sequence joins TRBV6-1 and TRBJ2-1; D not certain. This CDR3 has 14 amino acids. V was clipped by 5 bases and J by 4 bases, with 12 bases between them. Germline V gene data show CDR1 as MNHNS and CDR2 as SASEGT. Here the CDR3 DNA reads TGTGCCAGCAGTATGGCGAGGAGTTACAATGAGCAGTTCTTC. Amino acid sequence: CASSMARSYNEQFF.

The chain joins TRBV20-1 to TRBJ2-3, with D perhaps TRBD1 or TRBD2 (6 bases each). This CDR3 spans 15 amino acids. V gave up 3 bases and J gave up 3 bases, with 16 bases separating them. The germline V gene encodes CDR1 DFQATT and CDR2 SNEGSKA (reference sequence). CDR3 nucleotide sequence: TGCAGTGCTAGGAGGGGGGCGCTTAGGACAGATACGCAGTATTTT. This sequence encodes CSARRGALRTDTQYF.

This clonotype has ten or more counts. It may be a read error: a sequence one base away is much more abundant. This CDR3 is CASSLGNNQPQHF. The CDR3 nucleotides are TGTGCCAGCAGCTTAGGGAACAATCAGCCCCAGCATTTT. The chain carries TRBV7-8 and TRBJ1-5; D gene unclear. There are 13 residues in the CDR3. Trimming shortened V by 1 base and J by 3 bases, and 4 bases separated the two germline ends. Germline V gene sequence: CDR1 SGHVS, CDR2 FQNEAQ.

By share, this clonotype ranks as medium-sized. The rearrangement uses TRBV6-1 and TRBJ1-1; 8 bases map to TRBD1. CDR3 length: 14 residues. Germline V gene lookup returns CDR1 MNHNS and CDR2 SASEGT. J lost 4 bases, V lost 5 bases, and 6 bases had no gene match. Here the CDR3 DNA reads TGTGCCAGCAGTCAGACAGGGGTCCTCACTGAAGCTTTCTTT. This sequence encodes CASSQTGVLTEAFF.